This TCR beta chain was captured in a study of identical twins. TCRdb analysed the 5' RACE reads with MiXCR anew, one entry per CDR3 protein. The data show over 600,000 distinct CDR3 sequences, about 20% seen once. These data are also associated with another study on T cells expressing NK-cell markers.

The specimen sequenced was PBMCs. The sequence was collected from a woman in her late teens or twenties in good health.

Written as DNA, the CDR3 is TGTGCCAGCAGAGTGAGCGGGAGGGCCGGGACCCAGTACTTC. Its protein is CASRVSGRAGTQYF. The chain combines TRBV12-3 or TRBV12-4 with TRBJ2-5, with 10 bases lining up with TRBD2. The CDR3 sequence is 14 residues long. V was pared by 6 bases and J by 7 bases, with 8 bases of the junction left unmatched.